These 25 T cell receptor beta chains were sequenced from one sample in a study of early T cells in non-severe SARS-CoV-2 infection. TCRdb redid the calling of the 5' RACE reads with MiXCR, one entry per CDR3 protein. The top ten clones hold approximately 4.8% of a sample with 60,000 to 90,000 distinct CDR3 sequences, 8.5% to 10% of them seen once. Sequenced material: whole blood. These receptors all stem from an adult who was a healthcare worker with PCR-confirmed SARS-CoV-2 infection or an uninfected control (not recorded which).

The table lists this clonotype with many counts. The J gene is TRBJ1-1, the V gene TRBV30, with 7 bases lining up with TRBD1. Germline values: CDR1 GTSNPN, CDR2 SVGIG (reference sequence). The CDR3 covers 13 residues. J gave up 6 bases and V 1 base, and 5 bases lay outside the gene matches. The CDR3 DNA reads TGTGCCTGGAGTGGACAGGGATGGGCTGAAGCTTTCTTT. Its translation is CAWSGQGWAEAFF. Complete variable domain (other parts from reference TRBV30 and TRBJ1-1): SQTIHQWPATLVQPVGSPLSLECTVEGTSNPNLYWYRQAAGRGLQLLFYSVGIGQISSEVPQNLSASRPQDRQFILSSKKLLLSDSGFYLCAWSGQGWAEAFFGQGTRLTVV.

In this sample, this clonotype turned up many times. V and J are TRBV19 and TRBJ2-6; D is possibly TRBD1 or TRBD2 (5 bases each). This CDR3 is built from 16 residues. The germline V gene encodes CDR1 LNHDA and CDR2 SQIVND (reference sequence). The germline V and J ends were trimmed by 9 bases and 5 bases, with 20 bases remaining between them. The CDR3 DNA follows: TGTGCCAGCCGTTCCTCAGGGACGACCTGGGCCAACGTCCTGACTTTC. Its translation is CASRSSGTTWANVLTF.

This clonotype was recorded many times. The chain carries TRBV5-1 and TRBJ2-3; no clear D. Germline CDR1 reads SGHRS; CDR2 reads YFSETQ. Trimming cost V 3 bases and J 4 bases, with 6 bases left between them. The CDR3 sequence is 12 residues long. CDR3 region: CASSSPPDTQYF. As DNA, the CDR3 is TGCGCCAGCAGCTCTCCTCCAGATACGCAGTATTTT.

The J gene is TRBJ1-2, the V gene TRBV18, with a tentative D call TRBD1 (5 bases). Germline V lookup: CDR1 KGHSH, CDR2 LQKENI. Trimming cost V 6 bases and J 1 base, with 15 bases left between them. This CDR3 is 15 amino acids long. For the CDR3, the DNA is TGTGCCAGCTCTCTTGACAGTCTCCTTAACTATGGCTACACCTTC. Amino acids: CASSLDSLLNYGYTF.

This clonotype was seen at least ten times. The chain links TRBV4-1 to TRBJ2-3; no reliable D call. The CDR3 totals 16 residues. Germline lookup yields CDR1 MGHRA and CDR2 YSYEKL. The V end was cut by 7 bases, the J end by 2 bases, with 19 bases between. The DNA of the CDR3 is TGCGCCAGCAACAAAGCCGAGATATTGGCCACAGATACGCAGTATTTT. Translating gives CASNKAEILATDTQYF.

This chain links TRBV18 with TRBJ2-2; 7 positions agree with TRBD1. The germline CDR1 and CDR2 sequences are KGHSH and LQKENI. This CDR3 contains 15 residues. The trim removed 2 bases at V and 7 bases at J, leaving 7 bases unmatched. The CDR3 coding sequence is TGTGCCAGCTCACCATCTTCAGGGGGAATCGGGGAGCTGTTTTTT. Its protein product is CASSPSSGGIGELFF.

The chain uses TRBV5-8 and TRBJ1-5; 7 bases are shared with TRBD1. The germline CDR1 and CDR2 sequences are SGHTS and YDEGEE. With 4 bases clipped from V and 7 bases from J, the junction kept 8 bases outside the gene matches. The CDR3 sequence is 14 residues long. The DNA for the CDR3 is TGTGCCAGCAGCCCGGGACAGAGGGGACAGCCCCAGCATTTT. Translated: CASSPGQRGQPQHF.

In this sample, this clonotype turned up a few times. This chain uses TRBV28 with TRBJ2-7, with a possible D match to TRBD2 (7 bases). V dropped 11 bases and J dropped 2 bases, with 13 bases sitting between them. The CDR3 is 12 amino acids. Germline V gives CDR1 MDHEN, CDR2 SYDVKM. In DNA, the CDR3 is TGTGCCGTGGGGGGGACACCCTACGAGCAGTACTTC. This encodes CAVGGTPYEQYF. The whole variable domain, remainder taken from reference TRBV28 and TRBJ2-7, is DVKVTQSSRYLVKRTGEKVFLECVQDMDHENMFWYRQDPGLGLRLIYFSYDVKMKEKGDIPEGYSVSREKKERFSLILESASTNQTSMYLCAVGGTPYEQYFGPGTRLTVT.

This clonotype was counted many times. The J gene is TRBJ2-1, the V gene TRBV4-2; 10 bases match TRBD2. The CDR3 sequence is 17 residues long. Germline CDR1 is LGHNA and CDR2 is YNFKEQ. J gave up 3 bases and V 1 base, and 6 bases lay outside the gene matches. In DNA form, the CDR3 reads TGTGCCAGCAGCCAAGGGAGCGGGAGGGCCTACTACAATGAGCAGTTCTTC. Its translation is CASSQGSGRAYYNEQFF.

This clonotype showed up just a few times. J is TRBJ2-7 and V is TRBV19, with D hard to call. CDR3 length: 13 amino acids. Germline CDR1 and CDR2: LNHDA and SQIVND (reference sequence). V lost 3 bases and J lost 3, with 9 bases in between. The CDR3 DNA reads TGTGCCAGTAGTATGTCGACCGGCTACGAGCAGTACTTC. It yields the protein CASSMSTGYEQYF.

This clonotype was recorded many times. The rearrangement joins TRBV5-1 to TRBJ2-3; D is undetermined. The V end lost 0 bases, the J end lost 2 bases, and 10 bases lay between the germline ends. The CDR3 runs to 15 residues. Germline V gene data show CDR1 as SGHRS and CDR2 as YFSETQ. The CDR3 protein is CASSLDGRTTDTQYF. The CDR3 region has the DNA TGCGCCAGCAGCTTGGACGGCAGGACCACAGATACGCAGTATTTT.

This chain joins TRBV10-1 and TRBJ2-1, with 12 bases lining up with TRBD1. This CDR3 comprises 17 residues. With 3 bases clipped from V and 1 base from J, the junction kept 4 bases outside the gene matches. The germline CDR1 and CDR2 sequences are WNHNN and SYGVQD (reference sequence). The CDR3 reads CASSDWGQGASYNEQFF. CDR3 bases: TGCGCCAGCAGTGATTGGGGACAGGGGGCTTCCTACAATGAGCAGTTCTTC.

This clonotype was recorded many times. The CDR3 nucleotides read TGCAGTGCCCGTCCCCGGGCAGAGACCCAGTACTTC. This translates into CSARPRAETQYF. This chain links TRBV20-1 with TRBJ2-5; no reliable D call. This CDR3 comprises 12 residues. Deletions cut 6 bases from V and 4 bases from J, with 12 bases between. The germline gives CDR1 DFQATT, CDR2 SNEGSKA (reference sequence).

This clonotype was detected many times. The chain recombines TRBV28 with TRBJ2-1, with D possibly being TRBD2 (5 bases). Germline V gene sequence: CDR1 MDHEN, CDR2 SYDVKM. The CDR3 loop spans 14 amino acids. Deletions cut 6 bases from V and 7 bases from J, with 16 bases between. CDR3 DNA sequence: TGTGCCAGCAGGAAAGACTTGACGGGGAATGAGCAGTTCTTC. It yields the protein CASRKDLTGNEQFF. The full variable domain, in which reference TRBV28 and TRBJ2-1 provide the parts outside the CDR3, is DVKVTQSSRYLVKRTGEKVFLECVQDMDHENMFWYRQDPGLGLRLIYFSYDVKMKEKGDIPEGYSVSREKKERFSLILESASTNQTSMYLCASRKDLTGNEQFFGPGTRLTVL.

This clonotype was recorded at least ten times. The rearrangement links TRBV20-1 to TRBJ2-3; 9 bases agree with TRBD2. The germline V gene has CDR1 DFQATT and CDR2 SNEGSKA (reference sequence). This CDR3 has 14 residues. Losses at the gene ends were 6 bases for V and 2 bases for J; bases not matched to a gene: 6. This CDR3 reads CSAERGVLTDTQYF. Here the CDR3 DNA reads TGCAGTGCCGAGCGGGGGGTACTCACAGATACGCAGTATTTT.

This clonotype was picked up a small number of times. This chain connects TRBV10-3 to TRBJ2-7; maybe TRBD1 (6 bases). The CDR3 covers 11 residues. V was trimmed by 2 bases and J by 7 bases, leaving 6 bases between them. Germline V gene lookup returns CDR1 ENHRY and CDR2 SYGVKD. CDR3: CAISETGEQYF. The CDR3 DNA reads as TGTGCCATCAGTGAGACAGGGGAGCAGTACTTC.

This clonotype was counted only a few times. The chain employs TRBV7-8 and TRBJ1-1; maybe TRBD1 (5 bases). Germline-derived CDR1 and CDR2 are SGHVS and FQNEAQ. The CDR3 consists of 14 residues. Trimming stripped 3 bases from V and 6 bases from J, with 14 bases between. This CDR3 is CASSLAGLFPEAFF. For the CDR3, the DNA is TGTGCCAGCAGCTTGGCGGGACTATTCCCTGAAGCTTTCTTT.

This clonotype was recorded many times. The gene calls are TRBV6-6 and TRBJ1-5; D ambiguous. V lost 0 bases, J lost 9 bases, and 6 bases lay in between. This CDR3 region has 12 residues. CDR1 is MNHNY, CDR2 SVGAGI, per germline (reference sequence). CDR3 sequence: CASSYSTPPQHF. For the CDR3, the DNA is TGTGCCAGCAGTTACTCGACCCCGCCCCAGCATTTT.

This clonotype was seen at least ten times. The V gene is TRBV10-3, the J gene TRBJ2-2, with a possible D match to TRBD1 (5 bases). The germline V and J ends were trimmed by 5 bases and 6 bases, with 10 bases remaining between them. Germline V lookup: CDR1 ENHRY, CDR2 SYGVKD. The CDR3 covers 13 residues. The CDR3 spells CAISRGLPGELFF. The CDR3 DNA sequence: TGTGCCATCAGTAGGGGCCTCCCCGGGGAGCTGTTTTTT.

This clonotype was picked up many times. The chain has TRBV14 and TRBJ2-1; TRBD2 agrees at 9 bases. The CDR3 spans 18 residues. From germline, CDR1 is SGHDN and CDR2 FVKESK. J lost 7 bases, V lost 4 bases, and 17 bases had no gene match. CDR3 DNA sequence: TGTGCCAGCAGCCCGCCGGGACTAGCTATCCAAGGGCGTAATGAGCAGTTCTTC. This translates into CASSPPGLAIQGRNEQFF.

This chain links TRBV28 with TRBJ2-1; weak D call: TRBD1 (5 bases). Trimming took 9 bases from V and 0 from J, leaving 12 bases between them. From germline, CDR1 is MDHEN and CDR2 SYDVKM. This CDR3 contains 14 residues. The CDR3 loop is CASTSGYSYNEQFF. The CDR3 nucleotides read TGTGCCAGTACGTCAGGGTACTCCTACAATGAGCAGTTCTTC. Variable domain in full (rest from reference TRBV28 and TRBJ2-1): DVKVTQSSRYLVKRTGEKVFLECVQDMDHENMFWYRQDPGLGLRLIYFSYDVKMKEKGDIPEGYSVSREKKERFSLILESASTNQTSMYLCASTSGYSYNEQFFGPGTRLTVL.

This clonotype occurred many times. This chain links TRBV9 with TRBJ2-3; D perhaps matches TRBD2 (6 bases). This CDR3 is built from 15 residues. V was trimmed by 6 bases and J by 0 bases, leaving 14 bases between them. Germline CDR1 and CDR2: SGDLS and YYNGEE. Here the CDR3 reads CASNKAGPSTDTQYF. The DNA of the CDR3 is TGTGCCAGCAACAAGGCGGGGCCTAGCACAGATACGCAGTATTTT. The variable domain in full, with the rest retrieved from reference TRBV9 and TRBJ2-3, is DSGVTQTPKHLITATGQRVTLRCSPRSGDLSVYWYQQSLDQGLQFLIQYYNGEERAKGNILERFSAQQFPDLHSELNLSSLELGDSALYFCASNKAGPSTDTQYFGPGTRLTVL.

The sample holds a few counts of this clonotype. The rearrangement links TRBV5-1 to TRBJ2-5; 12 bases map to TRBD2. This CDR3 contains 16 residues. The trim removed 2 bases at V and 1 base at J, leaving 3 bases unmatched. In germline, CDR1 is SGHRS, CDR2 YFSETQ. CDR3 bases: TGCGCCAGCAGCTTAGGACTAGCGGGAACCCAAGAGACCCAGTACTTC. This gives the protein CASSLGLAGTQETQYF.

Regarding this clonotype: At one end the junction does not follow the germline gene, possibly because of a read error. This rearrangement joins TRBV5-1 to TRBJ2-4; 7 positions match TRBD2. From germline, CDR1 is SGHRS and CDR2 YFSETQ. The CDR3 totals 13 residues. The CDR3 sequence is CASSFSPGRELRF. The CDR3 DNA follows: TGCGCCAGCAGCTTTTCCCCTGGGCGGGAGCTGCGCTTC.

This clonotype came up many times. The CDR3 spells CASSLGGPNTEAFF. Here the CDR3 DNA reads TGTGCCAGCAGCTTAGGAGGGCCGAACACTGAAGCTTTCTTT. V and J are TRBV13 and TRBJ1-1, with unresolved D. Per germline, CDR1 PRHDT and CDR2 FYEKMQ (reference sequence). V lost 0 bases and J 1 base, leaving 6 bases between the germline ends. The CDR3 consists of 14 residues.